The 2 T cell receptor beta chains below were found in one sample sequenced in a study of CD4 and CD8 cells across lung adenocarcinoma regions. TCRdb re-derived calls from the PCR reads in MiXCR, one entry per CDR3 protein. The sample has 12,000 to 15,000 distinct CDR3 sequences; approximately 40% are singletons. What was sequenced was CD4+ T cells from the center of a lung tumor. These receptors were taken from a male donor with lung adenocarcinoma. The CD4 and CD8 labels of this study may be unreliable.

Turning to this clonotype: One junction end disagrees with the germline gene, perhaps due to a read error. The chain recombines TRBV6-1 with TRBJ2-1; TRBD1 might be the D (6 bases). The V gene's germline CDR1 is MNHNS and CDR2 SASEGT. This CDR3 is 13 amino acids long. CDR3 in DNA: TGTGCCAGCAGTGAAAGTAACTACAGGGAGCAGTTTTTT. Translating gives CASSESNYREQFF.

CDR3 residues: CASTGAGRGDQDTQYF. In DNA form, the CDR3 reads TGTGCCAGCACGGGCGCGGGGCGGGGGGACCAAGATACGCAGTATTTT. The chain is built from TRBV7-6 and TRBJ2-3, with 8 bases identical to TRBD2. The CDR3 covers 16 residues. Germline V gene data show CDR1 as SGHVS and CDR2 as FNYEAQ. V trimming: 7 bases; J trimming: 5 bases; junction bases outside the gene matches: 14.